The 26 T cell receptor beta chains below were found in one sample sequenced in a study of cytomegalovirus exposure and HLA in healthy donors. The PCR used 60 Vbeta and 13 Jbeta primers. Method: immunoSEQ multiplex PCR; TCRdb's copy keeps in-frame clones and lacks some. The sample lists 150,000 to 200,000 clones, approximately 80% occurring once. The sample comprised PBMCs. The source is a woman younger than 35 in good health and CMV-seropositive.

Comment on this clone: The junction and the germline gene differ at one end; a read error may be behind it. The V call is TRBV7-9, the J call TRBJ2-1, with D maybe TRBD1 (6 bases). Germline V lookup: CDR1 SEHNR, CDR2 FQNEAQ (reference sequence). The CDR3 runs 15 residues. The CDR3 loop is CSSSLVGTGPNEQFF. CDR3 DNA sequence: TGTTCCAGCAGCTTAGTGGGAACAGGGCCCAATGAGCAGTTCTTC.

The J gene is TRBJ1-5, the V gene TRBV6-1, with 11 bases that match TRBD1. The V and J ends lost 6 bases and 7 bases, in that order; junction bases with no gene match: 5. The CDR3 loop spans 14 amino acids. Germline V gene data show CDR1 as MNHNS and CDR2 as SASEGT. CDR3 bases: TGTGCCAGCAGCCTCCGGGACAGGGGGCAGCCCCAGCATTTT. Residues: CASSLRDRGQPQHF.

The chain combines TRBV13 with TRBJ1-4, with 9 bases aligning to TRBD1. Germline CDR1 reads PRHDT; CDR2 reads FYEKMQ (reference sequence). The CDR3 covers 15 residues. V was clipped by 5 bases and J by 5 bases; unmatched bases: 6. The CDR3 region has the DNA TGTGCCAGCAGCCAGGGGGGGACAGGGAATGAAAAACTGTTTTTT. It translates to CASSQGGTGNEKLFF.

The CDR3 here is CASGWDLAGDTDTQYF. The CDR3 bases are TGTGCTAGCGGTTGGGATCTAGCGGGGGACACAGATACGCAGTATTTT. V gene TRBV2 combines with J gene TRBJ2-3; 10 bases agree with TRBD2. This CDR3 comprises 16 residues. Germline CDR1 is SNHLY and CDR2 is FYNNEI.

As regards this clone: The junction shows a germline mismatch at one end, possibly a read error. The gene calls are TRBV7-7 and TRBJ1-2; the match to TRBD1 covers 7 bases. The CDR3 is made up of 14 amino acids. From germline, CDR1 is SSHAT and CDR2 FNYEAQ (reference sequence). Here the CDR3 reads CASSLVQGRRGYTF. The CDR3 region has the DNA TGTGCTAGCAGCTTAGTACAGGGGCGTAGGGGCTACACCTTC.

V usage is TRBV7-3 and J usage is TRBJ2-1; 9 bases map to TRBD1. Germline assignment: CDR1 SGHTA and CDR2 FQGTGA. The CDR3 sequence is 14 residues long. The junction had 4 bases not matched to a gene; V was cut back by 4 bases and J by 6 bases. The CDR3 protein is CASSSGTGFNEQFF. The DNA of the CDR3 is TGTGCCAGCAGCTCCGGGACAGGGTTCAATGAGCAGTTCTTC.

V and J are TRBV6-5 and TRBJ1-4, with D possibly matching TRBD1 (5 bases). Germline V gene sequence: CDR1 MNHEY, CDR2 SVGAGI. V was trimmed by 3 bases and J by 6 bases, leaving 11 bases between them. The CDR3 consists of 14 residues. The CDR3 region is CASSYTGGDEKLFF. The CDR3 coding sequence is TGTGCCAGCAGTTATACAGGAGGGGATGAAAAACTGTTTTTT.

This clone was recorded once. This chain joins TRBV27 and TRBJ2-4; D uncertain. The V gene lost 7 bases and the J gene lost 6 bases, with 7 bases spanning the gap. This CDR3 is 11 amino acids long. Germline CDR1 reads MNHEY; CDR2 reads SMNVEV (reference sequence). The DNA for the CDR3 is TGTGCCAGCATGAGAAGAAACATTCAGTACTTC. The encoded protein is CASMRRNIQYF.

The rearrangement links TRBV6-5 to TRBJ1-2, with 9 bases fitting TRBD1. The CDR3 length is 15 residues. Germline V gene lookup returns CDR1 MNHEY and CDR2 SVGAGI. The J segment lost 7 bases and the V segment lost 6 bases, leaving 12 bases of the junction unmatched. CDR3 region: CASSRDRDSESGYTF. The CDR3 DNA reads TGTGCCAGCAGCCGGGACAGGGATTCTGAAAGTGGCTACACCTTC.

The chain joins TRBV7-6 to TRBJ2-1; TRBD2 matches at 9 bases. CDR3 length: 17 amino acids. With 3 bases clipped from V and 3 bases from J, the junction kept 9 bases outside the gene matches. CDR1 and CDR2 (germline): SGHVS, FNYEAQ. CDR3 in amino acids: CASSFAFFSGGYNEQFF. The CDR3 nucleotides read TGTGCCAGCAGCTTTGCGTTTTTTAGCGGGGGCTACAATGAGCAGTTCTTC.

The gene calls are TRBV30 and TRBJ1-1, with 8 bases matching TRBD1. CDR3 size: 15 residues. V gave up 1 base and J gave up 0 bases; unmatched junction bases: 4. Germline loops: CDR1 GTSNPN, CDR2 SVGIG (reference sequence). CDR3 amino acids: CAWSATGVVNTEAFF. CDR3 DNA sequence: TGTGCCTGGAGTGCGACAGGGGTAGTGAACACTGAAGCTTTCTTT.

Concerning this clone: A read error may account for a junction end that differs from germline. The same CDR3 arises from other DNA sequences in this sample as well. This rearrangement joins TRBV13 to TRBJ2-1, with D possibly matching TRBD1 (8 bases). The CDR3 is 18 amino acids. Germline lookup yields CDR1 PRHDT and CDR2 FYEKMQ (reference sequence). CDR3 nucleotides: TGCGCCAGCAGCTTAGACCAGCTCGACAGGGGAGGGTTTAGAGAGCAGTTCTTC. Its protein product is CASSLDQLDRGGFREQFF.

CDR3 loop: CAWSRGSTDTQYF. The CDR3 DNA follows: TGTGCCTGGAGCAGGGGGAGCACAGATACGCAGTATTTT. The chain combines TRBV30 with TRBJ2-3; 7 bases match TRBD1. The V gene's germline CDR1 is GTSNPN and CDR2 SVGIG (reference sequence). The CDR3 covers 13 residues. V lost 3 bases to trimming and J lost 0 bases; unmatched junction nucleotides: 0.

The chain joins TRBV7-2 to TRBJ2-3; 7 nucleotides match TRBD2. V lost 0 bases and J lost 2; bases outside the gene matches: 2. There are 15 residues in the CDR3. Per the germline V gene, CDR1 is SGHTA and CDR2 is FQGNSA. CDR3 sequence reads: CASSLASGVTDTQYF. The CDR3 DNA reads as TGTGCCAGCAGCTTAGCCAGCGGGGTCACAGATACGCAGTATTTT.

J is TRBJ1-4 and V is TRBV6-1; 11 positions agree with TRBD1. Germline V gene data show CDR1 as MNHNS and CDR2 as SASEGT. This CDR3 region has 15 residues. V trimming: 6 bases; J trimming: 1 base; junction bases outside the gene matches: 1. CDR3 DNA: TGTGCCAGCAGGGACAGGGGGCTAACTAATGAAAAACTGTTTTTT. Its protein product is CASRDRGLTNEKLFF.

The chain joins TRBV7-9 to TRBJ2-1; maybe TRBD2 (6 bases). The CDR3 consists of 17 residues. V lost 5 bases, J lost 7 bases, and 24 bases lay in between. Germline V gives CDR1 SEHNR, CDR2 FQNEAQ (reference sequence). The CDR3 DNA reads TGTGCCAGCAGCCTCCGATCCGAGGCGGGATTTAAAAATGAGCAGTTCTTC. Protein product: CASSLRSEAGFKNEQFF.

The CDR3 DNA sequence: TGTGCCAGCACCAACCGAAGGGACAGGGGGTGGGAGACCCAGTACTTC. It translates to CASTNRRDRGWETQYF. V usage is TRBV7-6 and J usage is TRBJ2-5, with 11 bases that match TRBD1. The CDR3 extends over 16 amino acids. V gave up 7 bases and J gave up 5 bases; unmatched junction bases: 12. Germline V gives CDR1 SGHVS, CDR2 FNYEAQ.

The chain uses TRBV5-1 and TRBJ1-5; the D gene is possibly TRBD1 (5 bases). Germline V gene data show CDR1 as SGHRS and CDR2 as YFSETQ. V lost 2 bases, J lost 5 bases, and 11 bases lay in between. This CDR3 is built from 14 residues. The CDR3 nucleotides are TGCGCCAGCAGCTTCGGAGGGGCCCATCAGCCCCAGCATTTT. It encodes CASSFGGAHQPQHF. Full variable domain (rest looked up from reference TRBV5-1 and TRBJ1-5): KAGVTQTPRYLIKTRGQQVTLSCSPISGHRSVSWYQQTPGQGLQFLFEYFSETQRNKGNFPGRFSGRQFSNSRSEMNVSTLELGDSALYLCASSFGGAHQPQHFGDGTRLSIL.

The chain recombines TRBV6-5 with TRBJ2-7; perhaps TRBD2 as D (7 bases). This CDR3 region has 14 residues. Germline loops: CDR1 MNHEY, CDR2 SVGAGI. Trimming removed 0 bases at V and 6 bases at J, with 12 bases between. DNA for the CDR3: TGTGCCAGCAGTTACTCGGGGGGGGCTGGCGAGCAGTACTTC. It is translated as CASSYSGGAGEQYF.

This clone was seen once. The chain joins TRBV11-2 to TRBJ2-3; possible D gene TRBD2, 7 bases. Germline V gene data show CDR1 as SGHAT and CDR2 as FQNNGV. The CDR3 has 17 amino acids. V was pared by 1 base and J by 2 bases, with 16 bases between. The CDR3 spells CASSLVSVGGLTDTQYF. The CDR3 coding sequence is TGTGCCAGCAGCTTAGTTAGTGTCGGGGGGCTCACAGATACGCAGTATTTT.

This clone appeared a few times. The V and J genes are TRBV4-1 and TRBJ1-1, with 7 nucleotides matching TRBD1. The CDR3 spans 15 residues. With 6 bases clipped from V and 6 bases from J, the junction kept 13 bases outside the gene matches. In germline, CDR1 is MGHRA, CDR2 YSYEKL. The CDR3 bases are TGCGCCAGCAGTCAAACAGGGGCGATTTTCCCTGAAGCTTTCTTT. The encoded protein is CASSQTGAIFPEAFF.

This rearrangement joins TRBV10-3 to TRBJ1-4; 9 bases align to TRBD1. CDR3 length equals 14 residues. V was clipped by 5 bases and J by 7 bases; unmatched bases: 5. Germline CDR1 ENHRY, CDR2 SYGVKD. The CDR3 nucleotides read TGTGCCATCAGTATGACAGGGGGTGGTGAAAAACTGTTTTTT. This codes for CAISMTGGGEKLFF.

The chain couples TRBV5-4 to TRBJ2-3; 7 bases agree with TRBD1. V dropped 7 bases and J dropped 4; count of bases not matched to a gene: 15. This CDR3 region has 16 residues. Germline V lookup: CDR1 SGHNT, CDR2 YYREEE (reference sequence). CDR3 DNA: TGTGCCAGCTCCATCTTTACGGGACAGAACGCAGATACGCAGTATTTT. As protein: CASSIFTGQNADTQYF. Based on the CDR3 plus reference TRBV5-4 and TRBJ2-3, the full variable domain is ETGVTQSPTHLIKTRGQQVTLRCSSQSGHNTVSWYQQALGQGPQFIFQYYREEENGRGNFPPRFSGLQFPNYSSELNVNALELDDSALYLCASSIFTGQNADTQYFGPGTRLTVL.

The rearrangement uses TRBV7-9 and TRBJ1-2, with 7 bases matching TRBD1. J was trimmed by 10 bases and V by 5 bases; bases with no gene match: 13. The V gene's germline CDR1 is SEHNR and CDR2 FQNEAQ (reference sequence). The CDR3 loop spans 14 amino acids. This CDR3 reads CASSPTPGGQNYTF. Here the CDR3 DNA reads TGTGCCAGCAGCCCGACGCCCGGGGGACAGAACTACACCTTC. Full variable domain (remainder filled in from reference TRBV7-9 and TRBJ1-2): DTGVSQNPRHKITKRGQNVTFRCDPISEHNRLYWYRQTLGQGPEFLTYFQNEAQLEKSRLLSDRFSAERPKGSFSTLEIQRTEQGDSAMYLCASSPTPGGQNYTFGSGTRLTVV.

In its sample, this clone was seen once. This chain uses TRBV5-1 with TRBJ2-1, with 10 bases fitting TRBD2. The CDR3 length is 14 residues. Germline V gene lookup returns CDR1 SGHRS and CDR2 YFSETQ. J gave up 7 bases and V 4 bases, and 5 bases lay outside the gene matches. This chain's CDR3 is CASSPSGGANEQFF. The CDR3 region has the DNA TGCGCCAGCAGCCCAAGCGGGGGGGCAAATGAGCAGTTCTTC.

The V call is TRBV19, the J call TRBJ2-5; 8 positions match TRBD2. V shed 4 bases and J 5 bases; nucleotides not matched to a gene: 9. There are 15 residues in the CDR3. Germline V CDR1 and CDR2: LNHDA, SQIVND (reference sequence). This chain's CDR3 is CASSKTGGALETQYF. For the CDR3, the DNA is TGTGCCAGTAGTAAAACCGGGGGGGCCCTTGAGACCCAGTACTTC. Using reference TRBV19 and TRBJ2-5 for the parts outside the CDR3, the full variable domain is DGGITQSPKYLFRKEGQNVTLSCEQNLNHDAMYWYRQDPGQGLRLIYYSQIVNDFQKGDIAEGYSVSREKKESFPLTVTSAQKNPTAFYLCASSKTGGALETQYFGPGTRLLVL.